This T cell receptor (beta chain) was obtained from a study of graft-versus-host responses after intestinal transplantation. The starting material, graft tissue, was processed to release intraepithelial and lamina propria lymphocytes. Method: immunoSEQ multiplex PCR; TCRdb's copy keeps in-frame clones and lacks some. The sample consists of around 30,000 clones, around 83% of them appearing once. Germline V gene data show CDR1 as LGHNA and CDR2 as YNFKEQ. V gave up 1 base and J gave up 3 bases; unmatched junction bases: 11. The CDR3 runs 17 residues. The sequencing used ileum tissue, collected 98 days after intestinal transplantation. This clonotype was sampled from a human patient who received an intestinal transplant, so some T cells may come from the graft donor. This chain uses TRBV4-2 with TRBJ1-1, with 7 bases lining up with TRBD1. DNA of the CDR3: TGTGCCAGCAGCCAAGTTTCAAGGGGGCGAGTGGACACTGAAGCTTTCTTT. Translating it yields CASSQVSRGRVDTEAFF.